This passage covers 20 T cell receptor beta chains from one sample sequenced in a study of cytomegalovirus exposure and HLA in healthy donors. PCR employed 60 Vbeta and 13 Jbeta primers. Profiling relied on immunoSEQ multiplex PCR, and the TCRdb table lists in-frame clones only, not all of them. The sample contains around 110,000 clones, 81% of which appear only once. Sequencing was done on a sample of PBMCs. These receptors came from a woman in her 30s in good health and CMV-seronegative.

The chain carries TRBV5-6 and TRBJ1-5; TRBD1 matches 9 bases. V dropped 0 bases and J dropped 1; count of bases not matched to a gene: 8. The germline CDR1 and CDR2 sequences are SGHDT and YYEEEE. CDR3 length: 18 residues. The CDR3 reads CASSLGLQGASSNQPQHF. The CDR3 nucleotides read TGTGCCAGCAGCTTGGGTCTACAGGGGGCGTCGAGCAATCAGCCCCAGCATTTT.

The table lists this clone with a few counts. The rearrangement joins TRBV6-6 to TRBJ2-7, with 12 bases fitting TRBD2. V was clipped by 6 bases and J by 3 bases; unmatched bases: 6. The CDR3 runs 15 residues. Germline V gene lookup returns CDR1 MNHNY and CDR2 SVGAGI (reference sequence). The CDR3, as DNA: TGTGCCAGCAGGGGACTAGCGGGTGGAAACTACGAGCAGTACTTC. Encoded protein: CASRGLAGGNYEQYF.

CDR3 nucleotides: TGCGCCAGCAGGTACAGGGGAGTCACTGAAGCTTTCTTT. Translation: CASRYRGVTEAFF. The V and J genes are TRBV10-2 and TRBJ1-1; TRBD1 agrees at 7 bases. J was trimmed by 4 bases and V by 6 bases; bases with no gene match: 5. This CDR3 spans 13 amino acids. CDR1 and CDR2 (germline): WSHSY, SAAADI.

The V gene is TRBV4-1, the J gene TRBJ2-7, with 7 nucleotides matching TRBD1. After removal of 3 bases from V and 2 bases from J, the junction contained 4 bases not matched to a gene. CDR1 is MGHRA and CDR2 is YSYEKL in the germline V gene. The CDR3 contains 14 residues. The CDR3 DNA is TGCGCCAGCAGCCAGACCGGGACAGCCTACGAGCAGTACTTC. Its translation: CASSQTGTAYEQYF.

This chain links TRBV7-8 with TRBJ2-7, with D perhaps TRBD2 (6 bases). Trimming took off 5 bases at V and 4 bases at J, with 18 bases between the two ends. In germline, CDR1 is SGHVS, CDR2 FQNEAQ. This CDR3 is 15 amino acids long. The CDR3 DNA is TGTGCCAGCAGCCGACGCGTCGGGGAGGAATACGAGCAGTACTTC. It translates to CASSRRVGEEYEQYF.

DNA of the CDR3: TGTGCCAGCAGCACCGACAGGGGCTATGGCTACACCTTC. This translates into CASSTDRGYGYTF. The chain couples TRBV6-5 to TRBJ1-2; 8 nucleotides match TRBD1. The CDR3 runs to 13 residues. V gave up 6 bases and J gave up 4 bases; unmatched junction bases: 4. The germline gives CDR1 MNHEY, CDR2 SVGAGI.

V and J are TRBV6-1 and TRBJ2-5; D not resolved. This CDR3 has 12 residues. V was pared by 5 bases and J by 2 bases, with 6 bases between. From germline, CDR1 is MNHNS and CDR2 SASEGT. In DNA form, the CDR3 reads TGTGCCAGCAGTCCCTCGCAAGAGACCCAGTACTTC. Protein: CASSPSQETQYF.

The V and J genes are TRBV7-9 and TRBJ2-7; 10 bases align to TRBD1. Trimming cost V 5 bases and J 5 bases; bases outside gene matches: 9. This CDR3 contains 15 residues. Germline values: CDR1 SEHNR, CDR2 FQNEAQ (reference sequence). CDR3 protein: CASSRVAGQGHEQYF. CDR3 DNA sequence: TGTGCCAGCAGCCGTGTGGCGGGACAGGGGCACGAGCAGTACTTC.

The rearrangement uses TRBV28 and TRBJ1-1, with D maybe TRBD1 (6 bases). The V end was cut by 6 bases, the J end by 5 bases, with 10 bases between. Germline V gene lookup returns CDR1 MDHEN and CDR2 SYDVKM. CDR3 length: 12 residues. As DNA, the CDR3 is TGTGCCAGCAGACTTCAGGGGACTGAAGCTTTCTTT. It translates to CASRLQGTEAFF.

The rearrangement uses TRBV5-1 and TRBJ2-5, with D tentatively TRBD1 (6 bases). Germline lookup yields CDR1 SGHRS and CDR2 YFSETQ. Trimming cost V 2 bases and J 1 base, with 12 bases left between them. The CDR3 has 15 residues. DNA of the CDR3: TGCGCCAGCAGCTTACCGGAACAGGGCCAAGAGACCCAGTACTTC. Protein sequence: CASSLPEQGQETQYF.

V is TRBV5-6 and J is TRBJ2-1, with TRBD2 identical over 13 bases. The junction had 14 bases not matched to a gene; V was cut back by 3 bases and J by 8 bases. Per the germline V gene, CDR1 is SGHDT and CDR2 is YYEEEE. The CDR3 is 18 residues long. CDR3 nucleotides: TGTGCCAGCAGCTCGGAGCCCTGGACTAGCGGGAGTCGGCATGAGCAGTTCTTC. It specifies CASSSEPWTSGSRHEQFF.

The chain joins TRBV30 to TRBJ1-2; D is perhaps TRBD1 (5 bases). Germline V gene data show CDR1 as GTSNPN and CDR2 as SVGIG (reference sequence). The length of the CDR3 is 14 residues. V gave up 0 bases and J gave up 3 bases, with 11 bases separating them. The CDR3 DNA follows: TGTGCCTGGAGTGTGGCAGGGTCCCACTATGGCTACACCTTC. It yields the protein CAWSVAGSHYGYTF.

This clone was seen just once. Mismatch with germline at one junction end may stem from a read error. This chain uses TRBV6-5 with TRBJ2-2; 8 positions match TRBD1. The CDR3 consists of 14 residues. The germline V gene encodes CDR1 MNHEY and CDR2 SVGAGI. The CDR3 DNA sequence: TGTGCCGGCAGACAGGGGATGAACACCGGGGAGCTGTTTTTT. It yields the protein CAGRQGMNTGELFF.

The chain combines TRBV7-2 with TRBJ2-7; 9 nucleotides match TRBD1. V shed 4 bases and J 7 bases; nucleotides not matched to a gene: 5. Germline V lookup: CDR1 SGHTA, CDR2 FQGNSA. The CDR3 runs 13 residues. CDR3: CASSSDRGWEQYF. CDR3 DNA: TGTGCCAGCAGCTCGGACAGGGGATGGGAGCAGTACTTC.

The chain carries TRBV15 and TRBJ2-7, with D possibly matching TRBD2 (5 bases). The CDR3 totals 14 residues. CDR1 and CDR2 (germline): LNHNV, YYDKDF (reference sequence). The V end was cut by 5 bases, the J end by 3 bases, with 14 bases between. DNA of the CDR3: TGTGCCACCAGCCCGGGGTTCATGAACTACGAGCAGTACTTC. It is translated as CATSPGFMNYEQYF.

Only a few counts were recorded for this clone. V and J are TRBV10-3 and TRBJ2-5; D not certain. Germline V CDR1 and CDR2: ENHRY, SYGVKD. This CDR3 contains 19 residues. The V and J ends lost 0 bases and 2 bases respectively, with 22 bases between them. The CDR3 reads CAISESVGSGRSPQETQYF. CDR3 bases: TGTGCCATCAGTGAGTCAGTTGGGTCAGGCAGATCCCCACAAGAGACCCAGTACTTC.

This chain uses TRBV18 with TRBJ1-1, with a tentative D call TRBD1 (6 bases). Trimming left V 9 bases short and J 0 bases short, with 29 bases between. This CDR3 contains 19 residues. Germline assignment: CDR1 KGHSH and CDR2 LQKENI. CDR3 sequence: CASPSLPPQQGALNTEAFF. DNA for the CDR3: TGTGCCAGTCCATCTTTACCCCCCCAACAGGGTGCCCTGAACACTGAAGCTTTCTTT.

This clone came up a few times. The J gene is TRBJ2-7, the V gene TRBV14; D unresolved. The CDR3 length is 12 residues. In germline, CDR1 is SGHDN, CDR2 FVKESK. Deletions cut 1 base from V and 4 bases from J, with 5 bases between. CDR3 residues: CASSQVPYEQYF. CDR3 DNA: TGTGCCAGCAGCCAAGTTCCTTACGAGCAGTACTTC.

This clone was seen at least ten times. Written as DNA, the CDR3 is TGTGCCAGCAGCACTGGGGACAGGGACTACGAGCAGTACTTC. This sequence encodes CASSTGDRDYEQYF. The chain has TRBV6-1 and TRBJ2-7; 9 bases are a match to TRBD1. V lost 6 bases, J lost 3 bases, and 6 bases stayed unmatched. Germline V lookup: CDR1 MNHNS, CDR2 SASEGT. This CDR3 is built from 14 residues.

The chain links TRBV1 to TRBJ1-6; TRBD1 reflects the table's D call only, with no check against the DNA. TRBV1 is an annotated pseudogene. The CDR3 has 23 amino acids. CDR3: CTSSQAKNNPGQPGSFRNSPLHF. The CDR3, as DNA: TGCACCAGCAGCCAAGCCAAAAATAACCCGGGACAGCCAGGATCGTTTCGGAATTCACCCCTCCACTTT.